This TCR beta chain was sequenced for a study of blood T cell repertoires in COVID-19. Study at large: The samples span acute and convalescent COVID-19 from the United States, Italy and Spain. In each case, the material was cDNA or gDNA derived from T cells, B-cell-depleted T cells, or PBMCs.

The CDR3 extends over 16 amino acids. CDR1 is SQVTM and CDR2 is ANQGSEA in the germline V gene. The junction had 6 bases not matched to a gene; V was cut back by 6 bases and J by 0 bases. In the authors' workflow: Amplified reference gene primers provided the basis for estimating nucleated cell counts. TCRdb keeps only in-frame clones here, not all; method: immunoSEQ multiplex PCR. For V, J and clone size, that table is used; D and trimming come from the DNA. The table shows 120,000 or so clones, with around 86% occurring only once. J is TRBJ2-1 and V is TRBV29-1, with TRBD2 matching 12 bases. Sequenced material: peripheral blood. The source is a man in his 60s with acute or convalescent COVID-19. The CDR3 loop reads CSVSTSGRGSYNEQFF. The CDR3 DNA reads TGCAGCGTCTCGACTAGCGGGAGAGGCTCCTACAATGAGCAGTTCTTC.